Following are 11 T cell receptor beta chains from one sample sequenced in a study of T cell changes during pregnancy in multiple sclerosis. Method: immunoSEQ multiplex PCR; TCRdb's copy keeps in-frame clones and lacks some. Of about 39,000 clones listed, around 93% were seen once; the top ten hold roughly 29%. The sequencing used CD8+ T cells from peripheral blood mononuclear cells, collected before pregnancy. These receptors were taken from a female donor with multiple sclerosis, enrolled in a pregnancy study.

The chain links TRBV27 to TRBJ2-1, with 10 bases identical to TRBD1. The trim removed 2 bases at V and 7 bases at J, leaving 5 bases unmatched. CDR1 and CDR2 (germline): MNHEY, SMNVEV (reference sequence). The CDR3 spans 15 residues. The DNA for the CDR3 is TGTGCCAGCAGTTTACGGGACAGGGGCTTGAATGAGCAGTTCTTC. This gives the protein CASSLRDRGLNEQFF.

This clone was counted a single time. V usage is TRBV2 and J usage is TRBJ1-4; TRBD1 agrees at 9 bases. Germline V gene data show CDR1 as SNHLY and CDR2 as FYNNEI. The CDR3 consists of 15 residues. The V segment lost 4 bases and the J segment 3 bases; nucleotides outside the gene matches: 3. CDR3 residues: CASSGRTGANEKLFF. The CDR3 region has the DNA TGTGCCAGCAGTGGGAGGACAGGGGCTAATGAAAAACTGTTTTTT.

V gene TRBV7-9 combines with J gene TRBJ1-1; 8 bases match TRBD1. The V gene's germline CDR1 is SEHNR and CDR2 FQNEAQ (reference sequence). The CDR3 is 12 amino acids. J lost 11 bases, V lost 5 bases, and 7 bases had no gene match. The CDR3 nucleotides read TGTGCCAGCAGCCTCGGACAGGGAGGCGCTTTCTTT. Its protein is CASSLGQGGAFF.

This clone is a singleton in its sample. The CDR3 reads CASSLDGGYEQYF. DNA of the CDR3: TGTGCCAGCAGCTTAGATGGCGGCTACGAGCAGTACTTC. This chain connects TRBV7-9 to TRBJ2-7; D ambiguous. The CDR3 is 13 residues long. Germline V gives CDR1 SEHNR, CDR2 FQNEAQ (reference sequence). Trimming left V 1 base short and J 3 bases short, with 7 bases between.

The chain uses TRBV28 and TRBJ1-1; a weak D match, TRBD1 (6 bases). Germline V lookup: CDR1 MDHEN, CDR2 SYDVKM. V lost 5 bases, J lost 1 base, and 17 bases lay in between. The CDR3 contains 16 residues. The CDR3: CASSPRQDRTNTEAFF. Here the CDR3 DNA reads TGTGCCAGCAGTCCCCGACAGGACAGAACGAACACTGAAGCTTTCTTT. The full variable domain, completed using reference TRBV28 and TRBJ1-1, is DVKVTQSSRYLVKRTGEKVFLECVQDMDHENMFWYRQDPGLGLRLIYFSYDVKMKEKGDIPEGYSVSREKKERFSLILESASTNQTSMYLCASSPRQDRTNTEAFFGQGTRLTVV.

V gene TRBV2 combines with J gene TRBJ1-1; TRBD1 matches at 7 bases. The length of the CDR3 is 14 residues. Germline V lookup: CDR1 SNHLY, CDR2 FYNNEI. With V trimmed by 6 bases and J by 6 bases, 10 bases remained unmatched. The CDR3 DNA reads as TGTGCCAGCAGGGGGGGTAGGACAGGAGCTGAAGCTTTCTTT. It translates to CASRGGRTGAEAFF.

The chain joins TRBV6-4 to TRBJ2-5; possibly TRBD2 for D (6 bases). The CDR3 runs to 17 residues. Trimming shortened V by 8 bases and J by 1 base, and 23 bases separated the two germline ends. Germline V gene sequence: CDR1 MRHNA, CDR2 SNTAGT. The CDR3 region has the DNA TGTGCCAGCCCCCCTCGGCGGGCGGGGAACTTCCAAGAGACCCAGTACTTC. This gives the protein CASPPRRAGNFQETQYF.

The V call is TRBV7-9, the J call TRBJ2-7; 7 positions match TRBD1. Losses at the gene ends were 1 base for V and 6 bases for J; bases not matched to a gene: 0. The CDR3 sequence is 12 residues long. Germline CDR1 is SEHNR and CDR2 is FQNEAQ (reference sequence). Here the CDR3 DNA reads TGTGCCAGCAGCTTAGACAGGGGCGAGCAGTACTTC. Its translation is CASSLDRGEQYF.

This chain links TRBV13 with TRBJ1-1; D ambiguous. The ends were cut back, 4 bases at V and 7 bases at J, with 10 bases in the middle. The CDR3 has 12 amino acids. Germline CDR1 is PRHDT and CDR2 is FYEKMQ (reference sequence). CDR3 nucleotides: TGTGCCAGCAGCTCAGGAGGAGGTGAAGCTTTCTTT. Translating gives CASSSGGGEAFF.

The chain links TRBV6-6 to TRBJ1-2; tentatively, D is TRBD1 (6 bases). V was clipped by 6 bases and J by 6 bases, with 17 bases between them. The CDR3 loop spans 14 amino acids. The germline gives CDR1 MNHNY, CDR2 SVGAGI (reference sequence). CDR3 in amino acids: CASSELDRHDGYTF. The CDR3 DNA is TGTGCCAGCAGCGAGTTGGACAGACATGATGGCTACACCTTC.

The chain is built from TRBV7-7 and TRBJ2-2; 7 bases map to TRBD1. This CDR3 is 15 amino acids long. V dropped 6 bases and J dropped 2; count of bases not matched to a gene: 6. Germline assignment: CDR1 SSHAT and CDR2 FNYEAQ (reference sequence). The CDR3 DNA is TGTGCCAGCAGAGAGGGGGCGAAAAACACCGGGGAGCTGTTTTTT. Translation gives CASREGAKNTGELFF.